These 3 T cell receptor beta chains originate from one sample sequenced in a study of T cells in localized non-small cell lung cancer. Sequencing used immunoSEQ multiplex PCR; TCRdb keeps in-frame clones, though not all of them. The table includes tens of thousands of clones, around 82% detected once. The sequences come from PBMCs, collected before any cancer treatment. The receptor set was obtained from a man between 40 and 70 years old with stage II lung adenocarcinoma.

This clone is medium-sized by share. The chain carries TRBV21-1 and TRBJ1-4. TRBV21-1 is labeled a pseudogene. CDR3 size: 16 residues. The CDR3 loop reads CASSNPMRRWNEKLFF. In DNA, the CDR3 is TGTGCCAGCAGCAATCCCATGCGTAGGTGGAATGAAAAACTGTTTTTT.

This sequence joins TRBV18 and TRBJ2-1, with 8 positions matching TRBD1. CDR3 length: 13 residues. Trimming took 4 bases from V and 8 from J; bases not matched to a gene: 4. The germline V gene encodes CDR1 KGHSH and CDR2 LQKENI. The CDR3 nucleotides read TGTGCCAGCTCACGGGGACAGGAGTATGAGCAGTTCTTC. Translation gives CASSRGQEYEQFF.

This CDR3 reads CASRAWATPMNTEAFF. CDR3 coding DNA: TGTGCCAGCAGGGCATGGGCCACCCCCATGAACACTGAAGCTTTCTTT. This rearrangement joins TRBV11-3 to TRBJ1-1; D is undetermined. CDR3 size: 16 residues. The V gene lost 6 bases and the J gene lost 0 bases, with 17 bases spanning the gap. In germline, CDR1 is SGHNT, CDR2 YENEEA.